This T cell receptor beta chain derives from a study of blood T cell repertoires in COVID-19. Study as a whole: From T cells, B-cell-depleted T cells, or PBMCs came the material, which was cDNA or gDNA.

Trimming took 5 bases from V and 3 from J; bases not matched to a gene: 4. Germline lookup yields CDR1 MNHEY and CDR2 SMNVEV (reference sequence). This CDR3 region has 15 residues. This clone was recorded only once. Libraries were prepared by immunoSEQ multiplex PCR; TCRdb keeps only in-frame clonotypes and omits some of them. The sample contains roughly 200,000 clones, 94% of which appear only once. The sequencing sample was made of peripheral blood. The chain uses TRBV27 and TRBJ2-2, with TRBD2 matching 9 bases. This TCR derives from a man aged 25-45 years with COVID-19, enrolled during active disease. The CDR3 reads CASSPIAGDTGELFF. Written as DNA, the CDR3 is TGTGCCAGCAGTCCCATAGCGGGGGACACCGGGGAGCTGTTTTTT.